This T cell receptor beta chain came from a study of blood T cell repertoires in COVID-19. CDR3 length equals 15 residues. V shed 0 bases and J shed 1 base, with 9 bases lying between them. The germline gives CDR1 KGHSH, CDR2 LQKENI. In the authors' workflow: Estimation of nucleated cell counts relied on the amplification of reference gene primers. Measured with immunoSEQ multiplex PCR; TCRdb has only the in-frame clones, and not every one. The DNA was the basis for D and trimming; V, J and clone size are from that table. The sample lists 150,000 to 200,000 clones; roughly nine tenths were seen once. Sequenced: peripheral blood. The chain is built from TRBV18 and TRBJ1-2; maybe TRBD1 (5 bases). The TCR originated in a man aged 60-69 years with active or convalescent COVID-19. The CDR3 here is CASSPPTDSNYGYTF. For the CDR3, the DNA is TGTGCCAGCTCACCACCGACCGACAGTAACTATGGCTACACCTTC.